This T cell receptor (beta chain) stems from a study of shared clonotypes between healthy human individuals. The study's findings and limits: Non-shared clonotypes had lower generation probabilities than those shared by all four donors.

About this clone: The antigen is not known.

CD45RO-negative, CCR7-selected cells formed the naive CD8 fraction, which excluded terminally differentiated effector memory CD45RA+ cells. Profiling relied on immunoSEQ multiplex PCR, and the TCRdb table lists in-frame clones only, not all of them. The data hold some 800,000 clones, with roughly 92% observed a single time. V was cut by 4 bases and J by 8 bases, with 19 bases left in between. Per germline, CDR1 SGHNT and CDR2 YYREEE (reference sequence). The CDR3 is 15 residues long. The V call is TRBV5-4, the J call TRBJ2-1; possible D gene TRBD2, 5 bases. The material sequenced was naive CD8+ T cells sorted from blood. The TCR comes from a man aged 25 to 40 in good health. As DNA, the CDR3 is TGTGCCAGCAGCCTCCGCGGGTCACCCAAAGATGAGCAGTTCTTC. Translating gives CASSLRGSPKDEQFF.